This TCR beta chain originates from a study of T cells in localized non-small cell lung cancer (dated by TCRdb to between 2020 and 2021). In the study overall: Comparing tumors with uninvolved tumor-adjacent lungs, the study looked at the T cell repertoires of hundreds of patients with early-stage NSCLC. All 220 or so NSCLC patients in the cohort were treatment-naive and had localized lung tumors that were resected. A mean age of around 66 years was recorded for the NSCLC patients, of whom more than 120 were male and about a hundred were female. Study-wide findings and limitations: A median of about 50 of the top 100 tumor clones turned up in the paired uninvolved adjacent lung, and 25 to 35 of those clones also ranked among the top 100 of that same adjacent lung. Higher blood T cell density associated with longer overall survival, while higher adjacent-lung clonality associated with shorter survival. Uninvolved tumor-adjacent lung showed the highest T cell clonality, higher than tumor, which suggests more focused antigenic responses in the uninvolved tumor-adjacent lung. Because the study design was exploratory, TCR variables were selected using unadjusted p-values without false-discovery rate correction. Because multi-region tumor sequencing was not done, intratumor heterogeneity could not be ruled out.

TCR beta CDR3 regions were sequenced from DNA using the immunoSEQ Assay. The authors' pipeline ran thus. To compute T cell density, TCR beta template counts were normalized to usable DNA, which was estimated by amplifying housekeeping genes. Richness was estimated using the preseqR package, with extrapolation to 400,000 templates for PBMC samples and to 120,000 templates for tissue samples. Clonality was calculated as one minus Pielou's evenness. Differential abundance testing on productive amino-acid clonotypes, with a minimum total count of 5 and an alpha of 0.1, was used to identify tissue-enriched TCRs. The Jaccard Index and the Morisita Overlap Index were used to measure how much the repertoires overlapped between compartments. GLIPH clustered TCR beta CDR3s with public tetramer-defined viral CDR3s; viral motifs required at least three viral sequences plus V-gene enrichment. In TCRdb, the immuneACCESS table is reduced to in-frame sequences with V and J assigned. These tables do not hold every clone; where another copy was compared, an unresolved V gene accounts for under half, and the others remain unexplained. V, J and clone size are taken as reported in that table, and D and trimming were inferred from the DNA itself. This sample gives fewer than 50,000 clones in total; roughly 84% of them show up just once. 6.5% to 10% of the sample is in the top ten clones.

At diagnosis, peripheral blood, uninvolved tumor-adjacent lung and tumor were collected and were preserved as a mix of fresh-frozen and FFPE material. For TCR repertoire profiling, the blood samples were analyzed as peripheral blood mononuclear cells. On this clone itself: Its antigen is not yet known. Nothing much larger sits one base from this clone, and base qualities are not available.

This specimen was PBMCs, taken before any cancer treatment. The receptor was derived from a man between 40 and 70 years old with stage II lung adenocarcinoma.

CDR3 sequence: CASSPEQGNNQPQHF. The DNA reads as follows: TGTGCCAGCTCACCGGAACAGGGAAACAATCAGCCCCAGCATTTT. This chain joins TRBV18 to TRBJ1-5; D gene: possibly TRBD1, on 6 matching bases. Including cysteine and phenylalanine, the CDR3 has 15 amino acids. Of the read, only the CDR3 DNA is kept; its 45 bases are in frame from base 1. CDR1 is given as KGHSH and CDR2 as LQKENI, both from the germline V gene. V sheds 3 bases and J sheds 3 bases, leaving 12 bases between their ends.